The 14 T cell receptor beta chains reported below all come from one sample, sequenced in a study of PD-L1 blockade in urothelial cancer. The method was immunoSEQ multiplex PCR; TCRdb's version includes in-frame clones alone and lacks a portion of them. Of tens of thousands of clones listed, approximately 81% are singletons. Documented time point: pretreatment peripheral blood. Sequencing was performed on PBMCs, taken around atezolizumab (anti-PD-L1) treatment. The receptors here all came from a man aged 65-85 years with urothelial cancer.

The CDR3 nucleotides are TGTGCCAGCAGTTCCCTTCTTTCCCCGGAGAAGAACTACGAGCAGTACTTC. This gives the protein CASSSLLSPEKNYEQYF. V gene TRBV28 combines with J gene TRBJ2-7; D is uncertain. Between the trimmed V and J ends, which lost 4 bases and 3 bases, there was a span of 22 bases. The CDR3 consists of 17 residues. CDR1 and CDR2 from the germline V gene are MDHEN and SYDVKM. Full variable domain (remainder filled in from reference TRBV28 and TRBJ2-7): DVKVTQSSRYLVKRTGEKVFLECVQDMDHENMFWYRQDPGLGLRLIYFSYDVKMKEKGDIPEGYSVSREKKERFSLILESASTNQTSMYLCASSSLLSPEKNYEQYFGPGTRLTVT.

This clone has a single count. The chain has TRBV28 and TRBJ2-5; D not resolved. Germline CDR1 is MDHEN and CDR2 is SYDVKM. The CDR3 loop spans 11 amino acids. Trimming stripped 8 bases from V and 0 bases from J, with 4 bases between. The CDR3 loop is CASAYQETQYF. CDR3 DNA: TGTGCCAGCGCGTACCAAGAGACCCAGTACTTC.

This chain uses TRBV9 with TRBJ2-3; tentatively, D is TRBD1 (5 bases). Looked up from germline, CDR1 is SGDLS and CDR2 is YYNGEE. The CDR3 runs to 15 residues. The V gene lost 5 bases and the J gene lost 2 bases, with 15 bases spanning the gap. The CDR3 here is CASSDLTDNTDTQYF. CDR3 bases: TGTGCCAGCAGTGACCTGACAGACAACACAGATACGCAGTATTTT. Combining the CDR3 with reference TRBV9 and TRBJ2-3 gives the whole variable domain DSGVTQTPKHLITATGQRVTLRCSPRSGDLSVYWYQQSLDQGLQFLIQYYNGEERAKGNILERFSAQQFPDLHSELNLSSLELGDSALYFCASSDLTDNTDTQYFGPGTRLTVL.

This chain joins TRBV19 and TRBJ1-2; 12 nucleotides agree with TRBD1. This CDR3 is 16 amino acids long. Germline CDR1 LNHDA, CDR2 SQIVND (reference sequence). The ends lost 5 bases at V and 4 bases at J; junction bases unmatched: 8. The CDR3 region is CASSSPGTGGVYGYTF. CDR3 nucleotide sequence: TGTGCCAGTAGTTCGCCCGGGACAGGGGGCGTCTATGGCTACACCTTC.

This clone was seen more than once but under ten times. The CDR3 sequence: CASSRTGGANVLTF. The CDR3 region has the DNA TGTGCCAGCAGCAGGACGGGAGGGGCCAACGTCCTGACTTTC. The rearrangement links TRBV5-5 to TRBJ2-6; a possible D gene is TRBD2 (5 bases). CDR3 length: 14 amino acids. Looked up from germline, CDR1 is SGHKS and CDR2 is YYEKEE (reference sequence). Trimming took off 4 bases at V and 4 bases at J, with 9 bases between the two ends.

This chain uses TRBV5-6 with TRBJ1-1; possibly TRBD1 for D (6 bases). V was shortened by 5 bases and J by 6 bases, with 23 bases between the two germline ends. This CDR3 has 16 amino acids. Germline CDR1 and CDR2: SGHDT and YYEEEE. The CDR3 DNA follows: TGTGCCAGCAGTCGACCCCGGGACACCATCCGTTCTGAAGCTTTCTTT. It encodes CASSRPRDTIRSEAFF. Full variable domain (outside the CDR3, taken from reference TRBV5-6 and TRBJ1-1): DAGVTQSPTHLIKTRGQQVTLRCSPKSGHDTVSWYQQALGQGPQFIFQYYEEEERQRGNFPDRFSGHQFPNYSSELNVNALLLGDSALYLCASSRPRDTIRSEAFFGQGTRLTVV.

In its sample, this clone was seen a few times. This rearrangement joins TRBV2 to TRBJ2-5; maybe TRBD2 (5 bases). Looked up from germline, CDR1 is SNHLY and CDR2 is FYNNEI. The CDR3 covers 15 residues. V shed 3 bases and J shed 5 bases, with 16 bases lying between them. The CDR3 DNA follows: TGTGCCAGCAGTGACACCCGGGGTCGGGTTGAGACCCAGTACTTC. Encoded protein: CASSDTRGRVETQYF.

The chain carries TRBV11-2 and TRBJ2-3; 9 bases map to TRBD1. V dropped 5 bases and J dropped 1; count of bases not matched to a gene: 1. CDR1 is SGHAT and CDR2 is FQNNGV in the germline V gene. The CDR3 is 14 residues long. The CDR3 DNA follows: TGTGCCAGCAGCCGGGACAGGGGCACAGATACGCAGTATTTT. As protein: CASSRDRGTDTQYF.

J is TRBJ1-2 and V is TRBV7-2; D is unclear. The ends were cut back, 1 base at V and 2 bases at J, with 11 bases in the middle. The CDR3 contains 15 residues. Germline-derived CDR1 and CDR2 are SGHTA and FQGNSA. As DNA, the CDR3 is TGTGCCAGCAGCTTAGGGGCGATACGAAACTATGGCTACACCTTC. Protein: CASSLGAIRNYGYTF.

The DNA for the CDR3 is TGTGCCAGCAGTGAAGCTCTTCGGGAGCAGTACTTC. It encodes CASSEALREQYF. The V and J genes are TRBV2 and TRBJ2-7; D is uncertain. The ends were cut back, 0 bases at V and 7 bases at J, with 7 bases in the middle. The CDR3 loop spans 12 amino acids. Per the germline V gene, CDR1 is SNHLY and CDR2 is FYNNEI.

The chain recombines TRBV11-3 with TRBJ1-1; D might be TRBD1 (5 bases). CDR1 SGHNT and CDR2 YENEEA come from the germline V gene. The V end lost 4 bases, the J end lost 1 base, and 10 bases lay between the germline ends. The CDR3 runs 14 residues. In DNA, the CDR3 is TGTGCCAGCAGCTGGGGACTTCCGAACACTGAAGCTTTCTTT. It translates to CASSWGLPNTEAFF.

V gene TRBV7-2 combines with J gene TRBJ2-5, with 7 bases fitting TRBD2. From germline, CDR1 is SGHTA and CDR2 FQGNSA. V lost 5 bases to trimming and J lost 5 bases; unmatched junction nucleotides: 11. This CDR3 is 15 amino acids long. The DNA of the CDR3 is TGTGCCAGCAGCCCGGGGGGATTCAAGGAGGAGACCCAGTACTTC. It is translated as CASSPGGFKEETQYF.

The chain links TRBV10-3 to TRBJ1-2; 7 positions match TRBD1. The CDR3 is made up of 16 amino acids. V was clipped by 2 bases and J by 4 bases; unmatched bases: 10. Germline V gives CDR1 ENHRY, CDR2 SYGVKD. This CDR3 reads CAISEPRQGSSYGYTF. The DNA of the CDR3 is TGTGCCATCAGTGAGCCGAGACAGGGCTCTTCCTATGGCTACACCTTC.

CDR3 sequence (DNA): TGTGCCAGCAGCTCGACCGGGACAGGGGGTAATCAGCCCCAGCATTTT. Its translation is CASSSTGTGGNQPQHF. The chain recombines TRBV7-2 with TRBJ1-5; TRBD1 matches 11 bases. The CDR3 length is 16 residues. CDR1 and CDR2 (germline): SGHTA, FQGNSA. V dropped 4 bases and J dropped 4; count of bases not matched to a gene: 6.